Here is one TCR beta chain with its context. Assay used: immunoSEQ multiplex PCR; TCRdb lists only in-frame clones, some missing. Among around 85,000 clones, almost 90% were seen once, and the ten largest hold roughly 4.5%. This sample is part of a study of blood T cell repertoires in COVID-19. The wider study: PBMCs, B-cell-depleted T cells, or T cells were the source of the cDNA or gDNA that made up the material.

Germline V CDR1 and CDR2: LGHNA, YSLEER. Between the trimmed V and J ends, which lost 1 base and 6 bases, there was a span of 5 bases. This CDR3 is built from 12 residues. The chain has TRBV4-3 and TRBJ2-3, with D perhaps matching TRBD1 (5 bases). The source material was peripheral blood. The clonotype originates from a woman aged 80 or over with active or convalescent COVID-19. CDR3 nucleotide sequence: TGCGCCAGCAGCCAAGCAGGGGATACGCAGTATTTT. Translation: CASSQAGDTQYF.